This T cell receptor beta chain originates from a study of blood T cell repertoires in COVID-19. As for the study in general: From T cells, B-cell-depleted T cells, or PBMCs came the material, which was cDNA or gDNA.

Method: immunoSEQ multiplex PCR; TCRdb's copy keeps in-frame clones and lacks some. The data show some 380,000 clones, roughly 90% seen once. Cohort placement rested on clinical history that participants reported themselves. The length of the CDR3 is 17 residues. Germline V gene data show CDR1 as MNHNS and CDR2 as SASEGT. Trimming at V came to 2 bases and at J to 5 bases, leaving 7 bases not matched to a gene. This TCR derives from a woman aged 40 to 50 with acute COVID-19. The V call is TRBV6-1, the J call TRBJ1-6, with 9 bases identical to TRBD1. The sequencing input was PBMCs or T cells enriched from blood (not recorded which). The CDR3 DNA follows: TGTGCCAGCAGTGAACCCCGCCGACAGGGGGATAATTCACCCCTCCACTTT. The encoded protein is CASSEPRRQGDNSPLHF.